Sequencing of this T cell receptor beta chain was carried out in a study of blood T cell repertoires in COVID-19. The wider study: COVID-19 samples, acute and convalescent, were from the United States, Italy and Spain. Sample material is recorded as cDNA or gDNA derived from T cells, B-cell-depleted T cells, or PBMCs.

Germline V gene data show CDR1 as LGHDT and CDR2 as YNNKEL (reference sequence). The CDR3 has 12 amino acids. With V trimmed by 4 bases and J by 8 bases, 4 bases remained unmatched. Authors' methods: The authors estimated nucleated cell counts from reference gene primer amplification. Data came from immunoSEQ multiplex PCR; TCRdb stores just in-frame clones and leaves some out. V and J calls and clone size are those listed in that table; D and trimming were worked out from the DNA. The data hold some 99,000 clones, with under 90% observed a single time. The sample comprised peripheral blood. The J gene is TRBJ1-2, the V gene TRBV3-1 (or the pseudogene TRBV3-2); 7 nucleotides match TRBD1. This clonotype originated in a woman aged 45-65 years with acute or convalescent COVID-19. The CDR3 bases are TGTGCCAGCAGCCTACAGGGGTGGGGCTACACCTTC. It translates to CASSLQGWGYTF.